The 29 T cell receptor beta chains presented below share a single source sample, sequenced in a study of patients and donors after allogeneic stem cell transplantation (dated by TCRdb to 2019 to 2021). The library was prepared using RT-PCR. Sequenced using a NextSeq 550. TCRdb handled the public reads itself, with Q25 trimming in fastp and clone calling in MiXCR, and kept productive beta chains. Every distinct CDR3 protein forms one entry, paired with its most common genes and DNA. This sample is represented by about 960,000 distinct CDR3 sequences; approximately 19% of them were singletons. The ten largest make up 5.5% to 6.5% of the sample. The sample comprised blood, either unsorted or a sorted T cell fraction (not recorded which). The source is a human donor who was either an allogeneic HSCT recipient or a stem cell or donor lymphocyte infusion donor (not recorded which). It is not recorded whose cells these are; they may come from a transplant donor.

This clonotype was picked up many times. The J gene is TRBJ1-4, the V gene TRBV4-3; possibly TRBD1 for D (5 bases). From germline, CDR1 is LGHNA and CDR2 YSLEER. Trimming removed 6 bases at V and 7 bases at J, with 18 bases between. The CDR3 loop spans 15 amino acids. This CDR3 reads CASSWTGQGGEKLFF. The CDR3 bases are TGCGCCAGCAGTTGGACGGGCCAGGGTGGTGAAAAACTGTTTTTT.

The chain links TRBV5-1 to TRBJ2-7; D call uncertain. This CDR3 comprises 14 residues. V was pared by 0 bases and J by 3 bases, with 10 bases between. The germline CDR1 and CDR2 sequences are SGHRS and YFSETQ. CDR3 coding DNA: TGCGCCAGCAGCTTGGACCGGGCGAACTACGAGCAGTACTTC. It encodes CASSLDRANYEQYF.

The chain joins TRBV5-1 to TRBJ2-3, with D perhaps TRBD1 or TRBD2 (6 bases each). Germline V gene data show CDR1 as SGHRS and CDR2 as YFSETQ. Trimming took off 1 base at V and 3 bases at J, with 15 bases between the two ends. The length of the CDR3 is 16 residues. CDR3 DNA sequence: TGCGCCAGCAGCTTGCGCGCGGGACAACGGACAGATACGCAGTATTTT. Translating gives CASSLRAGQRTDTQYF.

This clonotype appeared a few times. V is TRBV29-1 and J is TRBJ1-2; D gene uncertain. This CDR3 region has 13 residues. Deletions cut 1 base from V and 4 bases from J, with 10 bases between. The germline CDR1 and CDR2 sequences are SQVTM and ANQGSEA. CDR3 in DNA: TGCAGCGTTGAAGGGGCAGCTTCCTATGGCTACACCTTC. Protein product: CSVEGAASYGYTF.

This clonotype was counted between two and nine times. Because the CDR3 is missing its conserved closing phenylalanine or tryptophan, this is likely a read error. V gene TRBV15 combines with J gene TRBJ2-5, with TRBD1 as a possible D gene (6 bases). CDR1 LNHNV and CDR2 YYDKDF come from the germline V gene (reference sequence). There are 12 residues in the CDR3. Trimming cost V 5 bases and J 8 bases, with 12 bases left between them. CDR3 region: CATSETGGTQYI. CDR3 DNA sequence: TGTGCCACCAGCGAGACAGGAGGAACCCAGTACATC.

This clonotype was detected a few times. The rearrangement joins TRBV14 to TRBJ1-2; D possibly corresponds to TRBD1 (5 bases). The CDR3 is 15 residues long. The ends were cut back, 0 bases at V and 2 bases at J, with 10 bases in the middle. Germline V gene lookup returns CDR1 SGHDN and CDR2 FVKESK. The CDR3 region has the DNA TGTGCCAGCAGCCAAGATATCTCAGGGAACTATGGCTACACCTTC. Its translation: CASSQDISGNYGYTF.

The chain uses TRBV5-1 and TRBJ1-4; the D is unclear. The germline V gene has CDR1 SGHRS and CDR2 YFSETQ. CDR3 size: 14 residues. Trimming shortened V by 8 bases and J by 8 bases, and 19 bases separated the two germline ends. The CDR3, as DNA: TGCGCCAGTCAGCTTGGAGATAGAGGCGAAAAACTGTTTTTT. This gives the protein CASQLGDRGEKLFF.

The chain has TRBV10-3 and TRBJ2-3, with 7 positions matching TRBD1. The CDR3 contains 14 residues. Per germline, CDR1 ENHRY and CDR2 SYGVKD. The junction had 8 bases not matched to a gene; V was cut back by 6 bases and J by 5 bases. CDR3 region: CAISETGVRDTQYF. In DNA form, the CDR3 reads TGTGCCATCAGCGAAACAGGGGTGAGAGATACGCAGTATTTT.

The rearrangement links TRBV29-1 to TRBJ1-1; weak D call: TRBD1 (5 bases). The CDR3 runs to 16 residues. Per germline, CDR1 SQVTM and CDR2 ANQGSEA. V shed 1 base and J shed 4 bases, with 19 bases lying between them. The CDR3 sequence: CSVEVTRGPRFTEAFF. CDR3 coding DNA: TGCAGCGTTGAAGTGACACGGGGACCGCGGTTCACTGAAGCTTTCTTT.

The chain couples TRBV6-2 or TRBV6-3 to TRBJ1-3; a weak D match, TRBD1 (5 bases). Trimming stripped 0 bases from V and 4 bases from J, with 7 bases between. The germline V gene has CDR1 MNHEY and CDR2 SVGEGT. CDR3 size: 14 residues. The CDR3 nucleotides read TGTGCCAGCAGTTACTCGGCAGGGGGAAACACCATATATTTT. Amino acid sequence: CASSYSAGGNTIYF.

This clonotype was detected a few times. This chain links TRBV2 with TRBJ1-2, with TRBD1 matching over 7 bases. Trimming removed 6 bases from V and 8 bases from J; junction bases left unmatched: 6. The V gene's germline CDR1 is SNHLY and CDR2 FYNNEI. This CDR3 spans 12 amino acids. CDR3 amino acids: CASRPGQKGYTF. The CDR3 region has the DNA TGTGCCAGCAGGCCGGGACAGAAAGGCTACACCTTC.

This clonotype has ten or more counts. The chain couples TRBV29-1 to TRBJ2-7; 7 bases align to TRBD1. From germline, CDR1 is SQVTM and CDR2 ANQGSEA. CDR3 length: 16 amino acids. Unmatched junction bases numbered 17, after V lost 0 bases and J lost 9 bases. The CDR3 coding sequence is TGCAGCGTTGAAGACCCTTCCGGGACAGTTGACGGAGGGCAGTACTTC. It encodes CSVEDPSGTVDGGQYF.

In its sample, this clonotype was seen many times. The chain carries TRBV7-9 and TRBJ2-2; D perhaps matches TRBD1 (6 bases). The CDR3 contains 12 residues. CDR1 is SEHNR and CDR2 is FQNEAQ in the germline V gene (reference sequence). Trimming cost V 11 bases and J 0 bases, with 7 bases left between them. The CDR3, as DNA: TGTGCCGAGGGGGCGAACACCGGGGAGCTGTTTTTT. It yields the protein CAEGANTGELFF.

The chain couples TRBV12-3 or TRBV12-4 to TRBJ1-1; possibly TRBD1 for D (5 bases). The V gene lost 7 bases and the J gene lost 0 bases, with 12 bases spanning the gap. The CDR3 has 14 amino acids. The DNA of the CDR3 is TGTGCCAGCACCTTACAGGCGGTGAACACTGAAGCTTTCTTT. Translation gives CASTLQAVNTEAFF.

The J gene is TRBJ1-1, the V gene TRBV2; D is uncertain. The V gene lost 6 bases and the J gene lost 6 bases, with 20 bases spanning the gap. Germline assignment: CDR1 SNHLY and CDR2 FYNNEI. CDR3 length: 15 residues. The CDR3 sequence is CASRLLRHYLAEAFF. The CDR3 DNA is TGTGCCAGCAGGCTACTCAGACACTACTTGGCTGAAGCTTTCTTT.

This clonotype showed up just a few times. This chain links TRBV12-3 or TRBV12-4 with TRBJ2-1; 9 bases map to TRBD2. The ends lost 3 bases at V and 8 bases at J; junction bases unmatched: 8. This CDR3 spans 15 amino acids. Written as DNA, the CDR3 is TGTGCCAGCAGTTTGAGTGCGGGAGGGCCTTATGAGCAGTTCTTC. Translating it yields CASSLSAGGPYEQFF.

The chain joins TRBV7-2 to TRBJ1-1, with D unresolved. This CDR3 has 11 residues. Germline values: CDR1 SGHTA, CDR2 FQGNSA. V dropped 2 bases and J dropped 11 bases, with 9 bases sitting between them. CDR3 sequence reads: CASSLQVSAFF. CDR3 in DNA: TGTGCCAGCAGCTTACAGGTTTCGGCTTTCTTT.

This clonotype has just a few counts. The V and J genes are TRBV28 and TRBJ2-7, with a possible D match to TRBD2 (6 bases). Trimming removed 3 bases from V and 0 bases from J, with 12 bases in between. Germline V gene lookup returns CDR1 MDHEN and CDR2 SYDVKM. The CDR3 extends over 15 amino acids. This CDR3 is CASSLDYRSSYEQYF. Written as DNA, the CDR3 is TGTGCCAGCAGTTTGGACTATCGGAGCTCCTACGAGCAGTACTTC.

J is TRBJ1-5 and V is TRBV6-2 or TRBV6-3; D gene unclear. CDR1 and CDR2 (germline): MNHEY, SVGEGT. The CDR3 is 15 amino acids. The germline V and J ends were trimmed by 6 bases and 6 bases, with 18 bases remaining between them. The CDR3 bases are TGTGCCAGCAGGGCCGGACGGTTAGTCCTTCAGCCCCAGCATTTT. Translation gives CASRAGRLVLQPQHF.

The J gene is TRBJ2-7, the V gene TRBV15, with TRBD1 as a possible D gene (5 bases). With 0 bases removed from V and 2 bases from J, the gap between germline ends came to 11 bases. The CDR3 length is 15 residues. The V gene's germline CDR1 is LNHNV and CDR2 YYDKDF (reference sequence). CDR3 in DNA: TGTGCCACCAGCAGAGATTGGGAACAGGCCTACGAGCAGTACTTC. Translation gives CATSRDWEQAYEQYF. The complete variable domain, with remaining parts taken from reference TRBV15 and TRBJ2-7, reads DAMVIQNPRYQVTQFGKPVTLSCSQTLNHNVMYWYQQKSSQAPKLLFHYYDKDFNNEADTPDNFQSRRPNTSFCFLDIRSPGLGDTAMYLCATSRDWEQAYEQYFGPGTRLTVT.

This clonotype was recorded many times. This chain links TRBV15 with TRBJ2-3; no clear D. Germline V gives CDR1 LNHNV, CDR2 YYDKDF (reference sequence). CDR3 length: 13 residues. Trimming cost V 0 bases and J 4 bases, with 5 bases left between them. CDR3 DNA sequence: TGTGCCACCAGCAGAGATTCGGCAGATACGCAGTATTTT. Its translation is CATSRDSADTQYF.

V is TRBV27 and J is TRBJ1-1; D is unclear. The CDR3 contains 13 residues. Germline loops: CDR1 MNHEY, CDR2 SMNVEV (reference sequence). Deletions cut 7 bases from V and 1 base from J, with 10 bases between. The CDR3 DNA follows: TGTGCCAGCACAAACGCGTGGAACACTGAAGCTTTCTTT. Translating it yields CASTNAWNTEAFF.

This clonotype was seen more than once but under ten times. V usage is TRBV7-9 and J usage is TRBJ1-1; the D gene is possibly TRBD1 (6 bases). Looked up from germline, CDR1 is SEHNR and CDR2 is FQNEAQ (reference sequence). Trimming left V 5 bases short and J 10 bases short, with 17 bases between. CDR3 length: 13 amino acids. This chain's CDR3 is CASSVTIEGVAFF. CDR3 nucleotides: TGTGCCAGCAGCGTAACAATCGAGGGGGTAGCTTTCTTT. The variable domain in full, with the rest retrieved from reference TRBV7-9 and TRBJ1-1, is DTGVSQNPRHKITKRGQNVTFRCDPISEHNRLYWYRQTLGQGPEFLTYFQNEAQLEKSRLLSDRFSAERPKGSFSTLEIQRTEQGDSAMYLCASSVTIEGVAFFGQGTRLTVV.

This clonotype showed up just a few times. The chain employs TRBV12-3 or TRBV12-4 and TRBJ2-1; tentatively, D is TRBD2 (5 bases). Trimming shortened V by 6 bases and J by 10 bases, and 13 bases separated the two germline ends. The CDR3 is 12 residues long. The CDR3 DNA sequence: TGTGCCAGCAGGCCGGACTCGGGGGAGCAGTTCTTC. This encodes CASRPDSGEQFF.

J is TRBJ2-1 and V is TRBV7-9, with a tentative D call TRBD2 (7 bases). The CDR3 length is 12 residues. CDR1 SEHNR and CDR2 FQNEAQ come from the germline V gene (reference sequence). The CDR3 loop is CAGGSGYNEQFF. The CDR3 coding sequence is TGTGCAGGGGGTAGCGGGTACAATGAGCAGTTCTTC.

The chain couples TRBV29-1 to TRBJ2-1; D not certain. The CDR3 has 12 amino acids. Germline lookup yields CDR1 SQVTM and CDR2 ANQGSEA. V dropped 5 bases and J dropped 9 bases, with 14 bases sitting between them. The CDR3 DNA reads TGCAGCGTTTTGACCGTCCCCCGTGAGCAGTTCTTC. As protein: CSVLTVPREQFF.

Here the CDR3 reads CASSRTAVPYEQYF. CDR3 sequence (DNA): TGTGCCAGCAGCAGGACAGCTGTTCCCTACGAGCAGTACTTC. The rearrangement links TRBV12-3 or TRBV12-4 to TRBJ2-7; perhaps TRBD1 as D (6 bases). This CDR3 is 14 amino acids long. V dropped 6 bases and J dropped 2 bases, with 14 bases sitting between them.

This clonotype was observed a handful of times. The chain uses TRBV12-3 or TRBV12-4 and TRBJ2-7; TRBD2 agrees at 14 bases. J was trimmed by 6 bases and V by 6 bases; bases with no gene match: 10. The CDR3 sequence is 16 residues long. The chain's CDR3 is CASRKPGLAGVSEQYF. The CDR3 coding sequence is TGTGCCAGCAGAAAACCGGGACTAGCGGGAGTAAGCGAGCAGTACTTC.

Ten or more counts support this clonotype. This chain links TRBV5-1 with TRBJ2-1; 8 positions agree with TRBD2. CDR1 SGHRS and CDR2 YFSETQ come from the germline V gene. The CDR3 consists of 14 residues. Germline trimming cut 5 bases from V and 5 bases from J; bases unmatched to any gene: 6. The DNA of the CDR3 is TGCGCCAGCAGTGAAGCGGGAGTCAACAATGAGCAGTTCTTC. This encodes CASSEAGVNNEQFF. Using reference TRBV5-1 and TRBJ2-1 for the parts outside the CDR3, the full variable domain is KAGVTQTPRYLIKTRGQQVTLSCSPISGHRSVSWYQQTPGQGLQFLFEYFSETQRNKGNFPGRFSGRQFSNSRSEMNVSTLELGDSALYLCASSEAGVNNEQFFGPGTRLTVL.